This passage covers 21 T cell receptor beta chains from one sample sequenced in a study of blood T cell repertoires in COVID-19. Profiled with immunoSEQ multiplex PCR; TCRdb holds only in-frame clones, not every one. This sample carries 100,000 to 150,000 clones, about four fifths of them seen once, and the ten largest clones take about 17%. The sequencing sample was made of peripheral blood. The receptor source for this set is a man aged 25-45 years with COVID-19, enrolled during active disease.

This clone came up many times. The chain joins TRBV10-3 to TRBJ1-2; TRBD1 aligns across 11 bases. This CDR3 spans 17 amino acids. Trimming took 3 bases from V and 7 from J; bases not matched to a gene: 13. Germline V gene sequence: CDR1 ENHRY, CDR2 SYGVKD. The CDR3 is CAISDGSGQGGRSGYTF. The CDR3, as DNA: TGTGCCATCAGTGACGGCTCGGGACAGGGGGGACGAAGTGGCTACACCTTC.

The chain recombines TRBV30 with TRBJ2-2; no clear D gene. CDR3 length: 14 residues. V was clipped by 7 bases and J by 0 bases, with 12 bases between them. Per the germline V gene, CDR1 is GTSNPN and CDR2 is SVGIG (reference sequence). CDR3 DNA sequence: TGTGCCTTGAACTCTAACGCGAACACCGGGGAGCTGTTTTTT. This sequence encodes CALNSNANTGELFF.

This clone has only one observation. Here the CDR3 reads CASSTRDRGGEKLFF. The CDR3 coding sequence is TGTGCCAGTAGTACCCGGGACAGGGGGGGAGAAAAACTGTTTTTT. This chain uses TRBV19 with TRBJ1-4, with TRBD1 identical over 11 bases. Germline lookup yields CDR1 LNHDA and CDR2 SQIVND (reference sequence). The length of the CDR3 is 15 residues. Trimming cost V 4 bases and J 8 bases; bases outside gene matches: 6.

This chain connects TRBV5-4 to TRBJ1-2; D ambiguous. CDR3 length: 12 residues. The V end was cut by 4 bases, the J end by 8 bases, with 12 bases between. Germline V gene data show CDR1 as SGHNT and CDR2 as YYREEE (reference sequence). CDR3 amino acids: CASSIDTLGYTF. The CDR3 nucleotides are TGTGCCAGCAGCATTGACACACTGGGCTACACCTTC.

This rearrangement joins TRBV27 to TRBJ2-2, with D perhaps TRBD2 (5 bases). Trimming cost V 7 bases and J 4 bases, with 13 bases left between them. The CDR3 has 14 amino acids. Germline V CDR1 and CDR2: MNHEY, SMNVEV (reference sequence). The CDR3 region is CASMKSGLTGELFF. The CDR3 coding sequence is TGTGCCAGCATGAAGTCCGGACTCACCGGGGAGCTGTTTTTT.

The chain joins TRBV5-4 to TRBJ2-2, with unresolved D. Germline V gene lookup returns CDR1 SGHNT and CDR2 YYREEE (reference sequence). This CDR3 region has 13 residues. The V end was cut by 5 bases, the J end by 4 bases, with 9 bases between. The DNA of the CDR3 is TGTGCCAGCAGGCCGCCCGGCACCGGGGAGCTGTTTTTT. Residues: CASRPPGTGELFF.

This chain uses TRBV7-9 with TRBJ1-1, with TRBD1 matching 8 bases. Germline V lookup: CDR1 SEHNR, CDR2 FQNEAQ (reference sequence). J lost 1 base, V lost 1 base, and 8 bases had no gene match. The CDR3 is 17 amino acids. This CDR3 reads CASSLDSGGAWNTEAFF. The CDR3 region has the DNA TGTGCCAGCAGCTTAGACTCAGGGGGCGCCTGGAACACTGAAGCTTTCTTT.

The chain combines TRBV11-3 with TRBJ2-1, with D possibly matching TRBD1 (5 bases). Germline CDR1 is SGHNT and CDR2 is YENEEA. V shed 7 bases and J shed 2 bases, with 15 bases lying between them. This CDR3 contains 15 residues. The CDR3 region is CASTPNPGTYNEQFF. Here the CDR3 DNA reads TGTGCCAGCACTCCGAATCCAGGGACCTACAATGAGCAGTTCTTC.

The sample holds a few counts of this clone. The chain couples TRBV28 to TRBJ1-4; 7 nucleotides match TRBD1. The CDR3 is 13 amino acids. The ends lost 1 base at V and 13 bases at J; junction bases unmatched: 6. CDR1 MDHEN and CDR2 SYDVKM come from the germline V gene. The CDR3 region has the DNA TGTGCCAGCAGTTTATCTAACAGGGGTACACTGTTTTTT. Translation: CASSLSNRGTLFF.

This sequence joins TRBV5-6 and TRBJ2-7; 12 positions agree with TRBD2. The length of the CDR3 is 16 residues. V trimming: 0 bases; J trimming: 3 bases; junction bases outside the gene matches: 4. CDR1 and CDR2 from the germline V gene are SGHDT and YYEEEE. DNA of the CDR3: TGTGCCAGCAGCTTGGCCGGGACTAGCGGGTACTACGAGCAGTACTTC. Encoded protein: CASSLAGTSGYYEQYF.

The rearrangement joins TRBV12-5 to TRBJ1-1, with 8 bases matching TRBD1. The CDR3 contains 15 residues. The V segment lost 4 bases and the J segment 6 bases; nucleotides outside the gene matches: 10. Germline V CDR1 and CDR2: LGHNT, FRNRAP. CDR3 bases: TGTGCTAGTGGTTACAATCCGGGACAGGCGGCTGAAGCTTTCTTT. Its translation is CASGYNPGQAAEAFF.

This sequence joins TRBV7-8 and TRBJ2-5, with D perhaps TRBD2 (6 bases). This CDR3 has 14 amino acids. The germline V and J ends were trimmed by 1 base and 4 bases, with 10 bases remaining between them. Germline assignment: CDR1 SGHVS and CDR2 FQNEAQ. Written as DNA, the CDR3 is TGTGCCAGCAGCTTAGTGCTGGAGGGAGAGACCCAGTACTTC. This gives the protein CASSLVLEGETQYF.

DNA of the CDR3: TGCAGCGTTGTCCTAGCGGGGCTATACAATGAGCAGTTCTTC. Amino acid sequence: CSVVLAGLYNEQFF. The chain carries TRBV29-1 and TRBJ2-1, with 9 bases aligning to TRBD2. V gave up 4 bases and J gave up 4 bases; unmatched junction bases: 5. Looked up from germline, CDR1 is SQVTM and CDR2 is ANQGSEA. The CDR3 loop spans 14 amino acids.

This clone was found once. This chain uses TRBV5-1 with TRBJ2-1; 14 bases are shared with TRBD2. CDR1 is SGHRS, CDR2 YFSETQ, per germline. After removal of 4 bases from V and 2 bases from J, the junction contained 11 bases not matched to a gene. The CDR3 runs 19 residues. The CDR3 sequence is CASSGGTSGSISAYNEQFF. CDR3 nucleotide sequence: TGCGCCAGCAGCGGCGGGACTAGCGGGAGTATAAGCGCCTACAATGAGCAGTTCTTC.

The rearrangement links TRBV19 to TRBJ1-1; D call uncertain. The CDR3 runs to 16 residues. Trimming removed 4 bases from V and 4 bases from J, with 19 bases in between. Germline values: CDR1 LNHDA, CDR2 SQIVND (reference sequence). This CDR3 is CASSTPPAGRFTEAFF. CDR3 DNA sequence: TGTGCCAGTAGTACTCCCCCAGCGGGGAGGTTCACTGAAGCTTTCTTT.

This chain links TRBV3-1 (or the pseudogene TRBV3-2) with TRBJ1-3; 9 bases are a match to TRBD1. Germline V gene lookup returns CDR1 LGHDT and CDR2 YNNKEL (reference sequence). Trimming took 0 bases from V and 7 from J; bases not matched to a gene: 4. This CDR3 has 15 amino acids. The CDR3 protein is CASSQDYGQGNTIYF. The DNA for the CDR3 is TGTGCCAGCAGCCAAGATTATGGACAGGGGAACACCATATATTTT.

The V call is TRBV2, the J call TRBJ2-7; the match to TRBD1 covers 10 bases. J was trimmed by 3 bases and V by 6 bases; bases with no gene match: 8. CDR3 length: 15 residues. The germline CDR1 and CDR2 sequences are SNHLY and FYNNEI. The CDR3 sequence is CASSLGQGSFYEQYF. The CDR3 nucleotides are TGTGCCAGCAGCCTGGGACAGGGGAGTTTCTACGAGCAGTACTTC. The variable domain in full, completed from reference TRBV2 and TRBJ2-7, reads EPEVTQTPSHQVTQMGQEVILRCVPISNHLYFYWYRQILGQKVEFLVSFYNNEISEKSEIFDDQFSVERPDGSNFTLKIRSTKLEDSAMYFCASSLGQGSFYEQYFGPGTRLTVT.

V is TRBV6-5 and J is TRBJ2-3, with D possibly matching TRBD1 (6 bases). The germline V and J ends were trimmed by 2 bases and 5 bases, with 11 bases remaining between them. The CDR3 consists of 14 residues. Germline CDR1 reads MNHEY; CDR2 reads SVGAGI. In DNA, the CDR3 is TGTGCCAGCAGTTACCCAGGGGCAAAAGATACGCAGTATTTT. It yields the protein CASSYPGAKDTQYF.

The chain joins TRBV5-4 to TRBJ1-6, with a weak D call TRBD1 (6 bases). The germline CDR1 and CDR2 sequences are SGHNT and YYREEE (reference sequence). The length of the CDR3 is 14 residues. The V end was cut by 2 bases, the J end by 10 bases, with 13 bases between. CDR3 nucleotides: TGTGCCAGCAGCTTCCGGGACACCATATCACCCCTCCACTTT. Residues: CASSFRDTISPLHF.

This clone came up once. V usage is TRBV30 and J usage is TRBJ1-3, with D unresolved. Germline-derived CDR1 and CDR2 are GTSNPN and SVGIG (reference sequence). The CDR3 sequence is 14 residues long. V shed 0 bases and J shed 2 bases, with 8 bases lying between them. CDR3 loop: CAWSVGNPGNTIYF. Here the CDR3 DNA reads TGTGCCTGGAGTGTGGGCAACCCTGGAAACACCATATATTTT.

This rearrangement joins TRBV4-1 to TRBJ2-1; 12 bases line up with TRBD2. Losses at the gene ends were 5 bases for V and 7 bases for J; bases not matched to a gene: 6. The CDR3 covers 15 residues. CDR1 and CDR2 from the germline V gene are MGHRA and YSYEKL. CDR3 nucleotide sequence: TGCGCCAGCAGCGAACTAGCGGGAGGCGGTAATGAGCAGTTCTTC. It yields the protein CASSELAGGGNEQFF.